This T cell receptor (beta chain) was identified in a study of blood T cell repertoires in COVID-19. Study as a whole: Samples taken during acute and convalescent COVID-19 were collected in the United States, Italy and Spain. T cells, B-cell-depleted T cells, or PBMCs supplied cDNA or gDNA.

The germline CDR1 and CDR2 sequences are SSHAT and FNYEAQ (reference sequence). This CDR3 comprises 16 residues. Sequenced by immunoSEQ multiplex PCR; TCRdb stores in-frame clones only, minus some. The sample holds more than 100,000 clones, 86% seen once. To note about this clone: One junction end disagrees with the germline gene, perhaps due to a read error.

The specimen sequenced was peripheral blood. This chain uses TRBV7-7 with TRBJ2-5; D may be TRBD1 (6 bases). This sequence was found in a middle-aged man with acute or convalescent COVID-19. The CDR3 reads CASSLGALGGVETQYF. The CDR3 coding sequence is TGTGCTAGCAGCTTAGGGGCCCTAGGGGGTGTCGAGACCCAGTACTTC.